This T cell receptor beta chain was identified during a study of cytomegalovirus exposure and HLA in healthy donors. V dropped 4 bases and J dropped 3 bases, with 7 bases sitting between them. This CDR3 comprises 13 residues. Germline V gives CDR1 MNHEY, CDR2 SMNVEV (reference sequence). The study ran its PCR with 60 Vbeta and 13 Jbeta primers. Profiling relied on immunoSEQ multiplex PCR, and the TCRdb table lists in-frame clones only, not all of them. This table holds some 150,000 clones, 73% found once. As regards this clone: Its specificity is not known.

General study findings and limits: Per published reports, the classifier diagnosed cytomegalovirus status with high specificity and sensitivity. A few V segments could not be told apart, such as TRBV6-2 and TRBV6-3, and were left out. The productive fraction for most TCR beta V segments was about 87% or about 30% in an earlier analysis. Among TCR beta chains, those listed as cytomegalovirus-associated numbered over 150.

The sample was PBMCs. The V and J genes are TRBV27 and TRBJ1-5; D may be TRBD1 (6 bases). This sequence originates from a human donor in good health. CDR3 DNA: TGTGCCAGCAGTTGGACAGCCAATCAGCCCCAGCATTTT. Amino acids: CASSWTANQPQHF.